Listed below are T cell receptor beta chains from one sample, sequenced in a study of response to subunit inactivated influenza vaccine. TCRdb reprocessed the RT-PCR reads via MiXCR and lists one record per CDR3 protein. This table holds around 300,000 distinct CDR3 sequences, 22% found once. Specimen: PBMCs from blood, collected approximately 20 months after vaccination. The receptor source for this set is a man aged 50-75 years who received an inactivated influenza vaccine. The CDR3 runs from the conserved cysteine through the conserved F or W. The order of the fields is clone size, J gene, V gene, D gene, CDR3 DNA, CDR3 protein. A D gene is named only where the DNA matches it firmly. The listing skips clone size in some rows; elsewhere it reads once, few, many or a size class.

- | TRBJ2-7 | TRBV6-2/TRBV6-3 | - | TGTGCCAGCTCGAAGCTCTACGAGCAGTACTTC | CASSKLYEQYF
- | TRBJ2-1 | TRBV20-1 | - | TGCAGTGCTAGAAACACCGGGACAAGGGATGAGCAGTTCTTC | CSARNTGTRDEQFF
- | TRBJ2-1 | TRBV4-1 | - | TGCGCCAGCAGCCTCGGGACACTTGAGGAGGAGCAGTTCTTC | CASSLGTLEEEQFF
- | TRBJ2-6 | TRBV18 | - | TGTGCCAGCTCCCAGCTCTTGACTCGTACTGGGGCCAACGTCCTGACTTTC | CASSQLLTRTGANVLTF
- | TRBJ2-1 | TRBV7-2 | - | TGTGCCAGCAGCTCTCGGGGGCTGAGGGGTGAGCAGTTCTTC | CASSSRGLRGEQFF
- | TRBJ2-4 | TRBV19 | - | TGTGCCAGTAGGAGTGGGGGACTTTACAAAAACATTCAGTACTTC | CASRSGGLYKNIQYF
few | TRBJ2-2 | TRBV6-1 | TRBD2 | TGTGCCAGCAGAATAGCGGGATTGAACACCGGGGAGCTGTTTTTT | CASRIAGLNTGELFF
many | TRBJ1-5 | TRBV20-1 | - | TGCAGTGCTAAACAGACTAGCAATCAGCCCCAGCATTTT | CSAKQTSNQPQHF
- | TRBJ2-3 | TRBV20-1 | - | TGCAGTGCTAGGTTCGGGGCTGATACGCAGTATTTT | CSARFGADTQYF
few | TRBJ1-2 | TRBV18 | - | TGTGCCAGCTCACCAACAAAGGCCTATGGCTACACCTTC | CASSPTKAYGYTF
few | TRBJ2-1 | TRBV6-2/TRBV6-3 | TRBD2 | TGTGCCAGCAGATCCTCCCCTATCGCTAGCGGGGGGCCGTTCCGCTCCTACAATGAGCAGTTCTTC | CASRSSPIASGGPFRSYNEQFF
- | TRBJ2-1 | TRBV4-2 | TRBD2 | TGTGCCAGCAGCCAAGAAGGGGGACTAGCGGAGTACAATGAGCAGTTCTTC | CASSQEGGLAEYNEQFF
few | TRBJ1-6 | TRBV12-3/TRBV12-4 | - | TGTGCCAGCAGTGGCAGGGCTCGAGGTTCACCCCTCCACTTT | CASSGRARGSPLHF
- | TRBJ2-7 | TRBV6-5 | - | TGTGCCAGCAGTTACTCCCCCGGCGGGATAACCTACGAGCAGTACTTC | CASSYSPGGITYEQYF
few | TRBJ1-2 | TRBV18 | - | TGTGCCAGCTCACCAAGTGTGAGTTGGGACTATGGCTACACCTTC | CASSPSVSWDYGYTF
- | TRBJ2-2 | TRBV6-5 | - | TGTGCCAGCAGTTACAGGGGTAGTAGCGGGGAGCTGTTTTTT | CASSYRGSSGELFF
- | TRBJ2-3 | TRBV29-1 | - | TGCAGCGTTCTCGTGACAGATACGCAGTATTTT | CSVLVTDTQYF